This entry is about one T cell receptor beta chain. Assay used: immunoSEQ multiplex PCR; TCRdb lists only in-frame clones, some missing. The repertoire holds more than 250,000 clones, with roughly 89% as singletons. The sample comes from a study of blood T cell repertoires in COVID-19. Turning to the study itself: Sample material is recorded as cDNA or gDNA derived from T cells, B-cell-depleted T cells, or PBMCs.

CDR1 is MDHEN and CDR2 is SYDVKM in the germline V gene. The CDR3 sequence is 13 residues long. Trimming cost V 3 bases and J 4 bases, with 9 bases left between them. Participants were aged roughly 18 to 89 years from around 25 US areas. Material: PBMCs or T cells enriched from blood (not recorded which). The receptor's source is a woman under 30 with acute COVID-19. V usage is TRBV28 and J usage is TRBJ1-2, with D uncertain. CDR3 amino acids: CASSFGSRYGYTF. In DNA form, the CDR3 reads TGTGCCAGCAGTTTCGGGTCCCGCTATGGCTACACCTTC.